This section outlines one T cell receptor beta chain sequence together with its context. What this receptor recognizes is not known. Base qualities were left out, and no much larger clone turns up one base away. The same CDR3 also results from other DNA sequences found in this sample. These data belong to a study of beta chain features in type 1 diabetes (dated 2018 in TCRdb). For context, the study as a whole: Mean age, gender distribution, total cell number and subset yield were not different between patients and healthy donors. A total of around 100 million sorted cells were examined across all samples, and RNA yield correlated strongly with the number of cells per subset. In the study, recently diagnosed type 1 diabetes patients and matched healthy donors were compared on the TCRB repertoires of their sorted circulating CD4+ T cell subsets. Whereas all 28 donors provided naive and central memory subsets, regulatory and stem cell-like memory subsets were isolated from just 8 patients and about eight healthy donors.

From a lookup of the germline V gene, CDR1 and CDR2 are MNHEY and SVGAGI. The junction shows trimming of 0 bases on V and 3 bases on J, plus 10 bases between the germline ends. Its CDR3 holds 15 amino acids, cysteine through phenylalanine. Solely the CDR3 DNA is kept, with 45 bases framed from the first base. The entire isolated RNA was reverse transcribed using the High Capacity cDNA Reverse Transcription Kit, and thus expressed TCRB transcripts were sequenced. Deep immunoSEQ sequencing was performed on naive, central memory and regulatory T cell samples, with an average of approximately 3.9 million total reads per sample. Sorted cells were lysed in RLT buffer, and RNA was extracted using DNase-treated RNeasy Micro or Mini kits according to cell number. Each cell subset was processed on its own to prevent cross-contamination, while patient and healthy donor samples were processed together. The immunoSEQ multiplex PCR was used to amplify TCRB sequences from cDNA, generating 87-bp fragments that spanned the CDR3 region. Amplicons were sequenced on the Illumina HiSeq platform. The authors processed their data as follows. Synthetic template baselines were used to correct PCR bias computationally, reads within Hamming distance 2 were collapsed, and singletons that could not be merged were discarded. Reads were aligned against IMGT to assign V, D and J genes, CDR3 length and insertions or deletions at six rearrangement sites. Within each subset, clonotype counts were normalized to sorted cell number, after which true diversity and Gini coefficients were computed with the tcR R package. The overlap coefficient, calculated on TCRB nucleotide sequences, was used to quantify repertoire sharing. As a proxy for the pre-selection repertoire, out-of-frame TCRB sequences from naive cells were analyzed. In TCRdb, the immuneACCESS table is reduced to in-frame sequences with V and J assigned. These tables do not hold every clone; where another copy was compared, an unresolved V gene accounts for under half, and the others remain unexplained. The DNA gave D and trimming, while V, J and clone size come from that table. This sample comprises over 650,000 clones, 11% to 15% of them detected only once. The top ten clonotypes cover roughly 0.04% of the sample.

Study-level results and caveats: Naive, central memory and regulatory TCRB repertoires appeared to be more alike among patients than among healthy donors. Because cDNA rather than genomic DNA was sequenced, highly expressing activated cells could have been over-represented, although no difference in activation and CD3 levels was found between groups. Shorter templates might be favored by PCR, yet because patient and control samples were amplified and corrected together, any such skew would affect both groups equally. Because the HLA sub-analyses included only small numbers of individuals, any influence of HLA type on TCRB rearrangement was left unresolved. A moderate but significant shortening of TCRB CDR3 length was observed in type 1 diabetes patients in all four CD4+ subsets. Patients with type 1 diabetes made fewer insertions and deleted more nucleotides at VDJ recombination sites, implying thymic rearrangement abnormalities.

A single peripheral blood draw of 90 to 150 mL on average was collected from each donor into heparinised tubes. Naive, central memory, regulatory and stem cell-like memory CD4+ T cells were sorted on a BD FACSAria II using a panel including CD45RO, CCR7, CD25, CD127, CD95 and CD27. A purity above 98% was achieved for all sorted populations. PBMCs were separated immediately by Lymphoprep density gradient centrifugation and were stained directly, without being cultured. To minimize batch effects, samples were stained and sorted in pairs, one healthy donor with one patient per experiment. Recombination joined TRBV6-5 with TRBJ2-3; perhaps TRBD2 is the D gene, with 6 bases matching. The material sequenced was naive CD4+ T cells from blood. Sample cell subset or site, as interpreted from the label and publication: true naive CD4+ T cells. The origin of this receptor is a man aged 18 to 35 with type 1 diabetes. This receptor has the CDR3 CASSYSGRGTDTQYF. In nucleotides, the sequence is TGTGCCAGCAGTTACTCAGGGCGGGGAACAGATACGCAGTATTTT.